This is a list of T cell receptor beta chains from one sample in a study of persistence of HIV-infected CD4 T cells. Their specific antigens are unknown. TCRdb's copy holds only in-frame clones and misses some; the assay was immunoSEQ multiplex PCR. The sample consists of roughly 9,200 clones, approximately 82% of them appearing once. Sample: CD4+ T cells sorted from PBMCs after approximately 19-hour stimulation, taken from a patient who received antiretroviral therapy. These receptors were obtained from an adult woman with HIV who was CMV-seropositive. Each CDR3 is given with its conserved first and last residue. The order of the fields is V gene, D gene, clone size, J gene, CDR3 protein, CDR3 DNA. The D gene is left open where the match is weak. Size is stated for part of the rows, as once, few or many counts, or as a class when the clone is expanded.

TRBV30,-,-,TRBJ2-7,CAWSVGGGSYEQYF,TGTGCCTGGAGTGTAGGAGGAGGCTCCTACGAGCAGTACTTC
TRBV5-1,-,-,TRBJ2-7,CASSLAMGYEQYF,TGCGCCAGCAGCTTGGCAATGGGGTACGAGCAGTACTTC
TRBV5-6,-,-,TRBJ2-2,CASSPIDRNTGELFF,TGTGCCAGCAGCCCTATCGACAGGAACACCGGGGAGCTGTTTTTT
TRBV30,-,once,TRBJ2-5,CAWNQGSETQYF,TGTGCCTGGAACCAGGGTTCGGAGACCCAGTACTTC
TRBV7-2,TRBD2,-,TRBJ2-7,CASSWTSGGSEQYF,TGTGCCAGCAGCTGGACTAGCGGGGGGTCCGAGCAGTACTTC
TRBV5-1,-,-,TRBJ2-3,CASSLGRTDTQYF,TGCGCCAGCAGCTTGGGCCGCACAGATACGCAGTATTTT
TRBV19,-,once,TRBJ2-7,CASSMGGQNGEQYF,TGTGCCAGTAGTATGGGGGGACAGAACGGCGAGCAGTACTTC
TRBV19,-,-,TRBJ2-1,CASKDFYNEQFF,TGTGCCAGTAAGGACTTTTACAATGAGCAGTTCTTC
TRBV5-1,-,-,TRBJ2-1,CASSPGQTYNEQFF,TGCGCCAGCAGCCCTGGACAGACATACAATGAGCAGTTCTTC
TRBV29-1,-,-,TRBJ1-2,CSDRSVGNYGYTF,TGCAGCGACCGTAGTGTTGGTAACTATGGCTACACCTTC
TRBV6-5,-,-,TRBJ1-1,CASSYSRGARTEAFF,TGTGCCAGCAGTTACTCTAGGGGGGCGCGGACTGAAGCTTTCTTT
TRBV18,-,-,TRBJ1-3,CASSPPQAAGNTIYF,TGTGCCAGCTCACCACCGCAAGCAGCTGGAAACACCATATATTTT
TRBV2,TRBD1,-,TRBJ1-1,CASMTDRGSTEAFF,TGTGCCAGCATGACGGACAGGGGGAGTACTGAAGCTTTCTTT
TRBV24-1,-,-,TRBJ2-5,CATGVRETQYF,TGTGCCACAGGGGTTCGGGAGACCCAGTACTTC
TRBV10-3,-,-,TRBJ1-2,CATKGLTGYTF,TGTGCCACCAAGGGGTTGACTGGCTACACCTTC
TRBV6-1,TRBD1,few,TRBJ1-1,CASSDPGTVNTEAFF,TGTGCCAGCAGTGACCCTGGGACAGTGAACACTGAAGCTTTCTTT
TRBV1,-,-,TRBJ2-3,CTSSQRTVTDTQYF,TGCACCAGCAGCCAACGGACAGTCACAGATACGCAGTATTTT
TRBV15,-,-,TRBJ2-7,CATSRRLDGGGQYF,TGTGCCACCAGCAGGCGACTAGACGGTGGTGGGCAGTACTTC
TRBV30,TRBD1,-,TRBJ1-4,CAWSVGGGEKLFF,TGTGCCTGGAGTGTAGGGGGCGGTGAAAAACTGTTTTTT
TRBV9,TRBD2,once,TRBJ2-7,CASSTGGRANYEQYF,TGTGCCAGCAGCACGGGCGGGAGGGCCAACTACGAGCAGTACTTC
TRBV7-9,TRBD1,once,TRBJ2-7,CASSLAWGQGPTYEQYF,TGTGCCAGCAGCTTAGCGTGGGGACAGGGGCCTACATACGAGCAGTACTTC
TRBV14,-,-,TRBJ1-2,CASSQALRTYHYGYTF,TGTGCCAGCAGCCAAGCCTTACGCACTTATCACTATGGCTACACCTTC
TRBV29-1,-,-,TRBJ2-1,CSAPGGFRENEQFF,TGCAGCGCTCCCGGGGGCTTCAGGGAAAATGAGCAGTTCTTC
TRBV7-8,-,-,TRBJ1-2,CASSPPGQRDGYTF,TGTGCCAGCAGCCCCCCCGGTCAGCGGGATGGCTACACCTTC
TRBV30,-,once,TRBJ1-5,CAWSVLNSRNQPQHF,TGTGCCTGGAGTGTACTTAACTCACGGAATCAGCCCCAGCATTTT
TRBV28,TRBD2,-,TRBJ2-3,CASSSSGPYTDTQYF,TGTGCCAGCAGTTCTAGCGGGCCCTACACAGATACGCAGTATTTT
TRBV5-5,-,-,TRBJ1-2,CASSLEGKVVRTSYTF,TGTGCCAGCAGCTTGGAAGGCAAGGTAGTCAGGACGAGCTACACCTTC
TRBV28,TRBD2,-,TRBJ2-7,CASSLISGSGFLPYEQYF,TGTGCCAGCAGTTTAATTAGCGGGAGCGGCTTTCTTCCCTACGAGCAGTACTTC
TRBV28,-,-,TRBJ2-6,CASSFGLRMGANVLTF,TGTGCCAGCAGTTTCGGCCTTCGGATGGGGGCCAACGTCCTGACTTTC
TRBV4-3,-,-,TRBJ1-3,CASSQDHVSGNTIYF,TGCGCCAGCAGCCAAGATCACGTCTCTGGAAACACCATATATTTT
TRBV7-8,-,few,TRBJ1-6,CASGQSSSYNSPLHF,TGTGCCAGCGGCCAATCTAGCTCCTATAATTCACCCCTCCACTTT
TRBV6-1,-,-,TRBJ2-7,CASSLQYEQYF,TGTGCCAGCAGTTTACAATACGAGCAGTACTTC
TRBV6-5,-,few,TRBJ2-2,CASSRQGRDGELFF,TGTGCCAGCAGTCGACAGGGGAGGGACGGGGAGCTGTTTTTT
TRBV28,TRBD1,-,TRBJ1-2,CASSFSGTGEGYGYTF,TGTGCCAGCAGTTTCTCCGGGACAGGGGAGGGGTATGGCTACACCTTC
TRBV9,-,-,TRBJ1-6,CASSPRQATNSPLHF,TGTGCCAGCAGCCCCCGACAGGCAACAAATTCACCCCTCCACTTT
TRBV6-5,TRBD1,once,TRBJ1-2,CASRRTGRDYGYTF,TGTGCCAGCAGGAGGACAGGGCGCGATTATGGCTACACCTTC
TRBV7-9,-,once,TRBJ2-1,CASSLVLRTNEQFF,TGTGCCAGCAGCTTAGTGCTCAGGACCAATGAGCAGTTCTTC
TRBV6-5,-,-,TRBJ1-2,CASSPLGGSHGYTF,TGTGCCAGCAGTCCCCTTGGTGGGTCCCATGGCTACACCTTC
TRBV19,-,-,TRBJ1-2,CASSILQGANYGYTF,TGTGCCAGTAGTATTCTCCAGGGTGCTAACTATGGCTACACCTTC
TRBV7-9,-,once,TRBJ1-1,CASSRLLDSPGGAFF,TGTGCCAGCAGCCGCCTCCTGGACTCTCCCGGGGGGGCTTTCTTT
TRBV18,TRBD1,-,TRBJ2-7,CASSQPGQGTYEQYF,TGTGCCAGCTCACAACCCGGACAGGGGACCTACGAGCAGTACTTC
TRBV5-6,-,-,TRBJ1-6,CASNRVGSPLHF,TGTGCCAGCAACAGGGTGGGGTCACCCCTCCACTTT
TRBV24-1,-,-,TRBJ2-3,CATSDRGRSTDTQYF,TGTGCCACCAGTGATAGAGGCAGGTCCACAGATACGCAGTATTTT
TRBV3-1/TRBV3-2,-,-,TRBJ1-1,CASSQQRGVAFF,TGTGCCAGCAGCCAACAGAGAGGTGTAGCTTTCTTT
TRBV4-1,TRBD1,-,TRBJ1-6,CASSQARQGGTLHF,TGCGCCAGCAGCCAAGCGCGACAGGGAGGAACCCTCCACTTT